This T cell receptor beta chain was sequenced during a study of early T cells in non-severe SARS-CoV-2 infection. TCRdb analysed the 5' RACE reads with MiXCR anew, one entry per CDR3 protein. Of 100,000 to 150,000 distinct CDR3 sequences listed, under 15% were seen once; the top ten hold 21%. The CDR3 is 13 residues long. V lost 7 bases to trimming and J lost 8 bases, with 15 bases between them. Of note for this clonotype: No antigen is known for it.

General study points: Private and CD4 specificities were missed by VDJdb matching, skewed to anti-spike CD8.

Sequenced: whole blood. The TCR was taken from an adult who was a healthcare worker with PCR-confirmed SARS-CoV-2 infection or an uninfected control (not recorded which). This chain links TRBV12-3 or TRBV12-4 with TRBJ1-5, with a weak D call TRBD1 (5 bases). CDR3 sequence reads: CASTIGTGKPQHF. CDR3 nucleotides: TGTGCCAGCACCATCGGGACTGGTAAGCCCCAGCATTTT.